Sequencing of this T cell receptor beta chain was carried out in a study of blood T cell repertoires in COVID-19. Turning to the study itself: Samples representing acute and convalescent COVID-19 were sourced from the United States, Italy and Spain. T cells, B-cell-depleted T cells, or PBMCs provided the cDNA or gDNA that served as material.

The CDR3 is 15 residues long. Deletions cut 0 bases from V and 5 bases from J, with 14 bases between. Per germline, CDR1 SGHRS and CDR2 YFSETQ. Original analysis: For nucleated cells, counts were estimated from reference gene primer amplification. Clones were sequenced by immunoSEQ multiplex PCR, and TCRdb holds only the in-frame ones, with some missing. V, J and clone size are taken as reported in that table, and D and trimming were inferred from the DNA itself. Here the sample spans about 74,000 clones, roughly four fifths being singletons. The sample taken for sequencing was peripheral blood. V usage is TRBV5-1 and J usage is TRBJ2-5; TRBD1 is a possible D gene (5 bases). The receptor comes from a human donor in a cohort sampled during active COVID-19. CDR3 protein: CASSLGSGALETQYF. The CDR3 DNA sequence: TGCGCCAGCAGCTTGGGCTCTGGGGCCTTGGAGACCCAGTACTTC. The full variable domain, with the rest looked up from reference TRBV5-1 and TRBJ2-5, is KAGVTQTPRYLIKTRGQQVTLSCSPISGHRSVSWYQQTPGQGLQFLFEYFSETQRNKGNFPGRFSGRQFSNSRSEMNVSTLELGDSALYLCASSLGSGALETQYFGPGTRLLVL.